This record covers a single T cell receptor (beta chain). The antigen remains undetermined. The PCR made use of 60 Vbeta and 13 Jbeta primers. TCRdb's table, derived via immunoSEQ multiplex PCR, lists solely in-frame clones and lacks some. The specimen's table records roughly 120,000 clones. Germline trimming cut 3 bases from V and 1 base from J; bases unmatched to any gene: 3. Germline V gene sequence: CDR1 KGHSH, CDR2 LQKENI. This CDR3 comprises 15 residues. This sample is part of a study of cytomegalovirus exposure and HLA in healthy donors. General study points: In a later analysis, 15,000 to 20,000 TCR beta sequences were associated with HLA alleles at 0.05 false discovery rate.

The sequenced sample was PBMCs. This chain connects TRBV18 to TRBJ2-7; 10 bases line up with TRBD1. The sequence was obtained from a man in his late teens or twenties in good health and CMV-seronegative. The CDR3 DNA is TGTGCCAGCTCACCCCTGGACAGGGGGTCCTACGAGCAGTACTTC. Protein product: CASSPLDRGSYEQYF.